The text below deals with one T cell receptor beta chain. In the source study's methods: Nucleated cell number was recorded as an estimate derived from reference gene primer amplification. The table came from immunoSEQ multiplex PCR; TCRdb's copy has only in-frame clones and leaves some out. V and J calls and clone size are those listed in that table; D and trimming were worked out from the DNA. The repertoire holds about 170,000 clones, approximately 82% seen once, with about 20% in the top ten. This entry is derived from a study of blood T cell repertoires in COVID-19. Study overall: Sites across the United States, Italy and Spain contributed samples from acute and convalescent COVID-19.

Germline values: CDR1 SGHTA, CDR2 FQGNSA. The CDR3 has 13 residues. V was shortened by 4 bases and J by 7 bases, with 13 bases between the two germline ends. This clonotype was sampled from a woman of 80 years or more with acute or convalescent COVID-19. The sequenced sample consisted of peripheral blood. The gene calls are TRBV7-2 and TRBJ1-1, with D possibly matching TRBD1 (6 bases). The CDR3 sequence is CASSSGQRVEAFF. CDR3 sequence (DNA): TGTGCCAGCAGCTCCGGACAGCGAGTTGAAGCTTTCTTT.